Listed below are T cell receptor beta chains from one sample, sequenced in a study of blood T cells in healthy people across ages. Each CDR3 protein gets one entry after TCRdb re-called the 5' RACE reads with MiXCR. The sample has 600,000 to 800,000 distinct CDR3 sequences; under 25% are singletons. The sample consisted of blood. The receptors shown here come from a man in his sixties or seventies in good health. CDR3s include the opening cysteine and the closing phenylalanine or tryptophan. A D gene is named only where the DNA matches it firmly. Expanded clones get a size class; other rows say once, few or many, or leave the size out.

>14|TRBJ2-1|few|TRBD2|TRBV20-1
TGCAGTGCGGTGACTAGCGGGAGGGGGAATGAGCAGTTCTTC
CSAVTSGRGNEQFF
>14|TRBJ2-1|NA|NA|TRBV13
TGTGCCAGCAGCTCAGGGGGGGAGAGCGATGAGCAGTTCTTC
CASSSGGESDEQFF
>16|TRBJ2-2|NA|NA|TRBV6-5
TGTGCCAGCAGTTACTCGAGGCGCCGGAACACCGGGGAGCTGTTTTTT
CASSYSRRRNTGELFF
>15|TRBJ2-5|many|TRBD2|TRBV6-6
TGTGCCAGCAGTTACCGGGAGGGGATTCAAGAGACCCAGTACTTC
CASSYREGIQETQYF
>14|TRBJ1-1|NA|NA|TRBV7-9
TGTGCCAGCAGCTTAGGAAGTGGACACCCTGAAACTTTCTTT
CASSLGSGHPETFF
>15|TRBJ2-1|NA|TRBD1|TRBV20-1
TGCAGTGCTACTACGGACAGGGCTCCCTACAATGAGCAGTTCTTC
CSATTDRAPYNEQFF
>17|TRBJ2-3|NA|TRBD2|TRBV5-4
TGTGCCAGCAGCCCGGGACTAGCGGAGGTGGGCACAGATACGCAGTATTTT
CASSPGLAEVGTDTQYF
>12|TRBJ2-1|NA|TRBD2|TRBV2
TGTGCCAGCATGAATAGCGGGGCGACTAAGTTCTTC
CASMNSGATKFF
>14|TRBJ1-1|few|TRBD1|TRBV20-1
TGCAGTGCTACTCCCAGGGGGAGGTTCGCTGAAGCTTTCTTT
CSATPRGRFAEAFF
>15|TRBJ1-5|NA|TRBD1|TRBV6-2/TRBV6-3
TGTGCCAGCAGGCACGGACAGGGGGCGGCTCAGCCCCAGCATTTT
CASRHGQGAAQPQHF
>14|TRBJ2-7|few|TRBD1|TRBV20-1
TGCAGTGCCACCGACAGGGGCGGGATATACGAGCAGTACTTC
CSATDRGGIYEQYF
>14|TRBJ2-5|NA|NA|TRBV5-5
TGTGCCAGCAGCTTGGGAGATCCCTCAGAGACCCAGTACTTC
CASSLGDPSETQYF
>14|TRBJ1-1|NA|NA|TRBV3-1
TGTGCCAGCAGCCAAGATCGGGGGGGGACTGAAGCTTTCTTT
CASSQDRGGTEAFF
>14|TRBJ1-5|NA|NA|TRBV5-1
TGCGCCAGCAGCTATCAGGGAGAAGGTCAGCCCCAGCATTTT
CASSYQGEGQPQHF
>19|TRBJ2-3|NA|TRBD2|TRBV9
TGTGCCAGCAGCGTAGACGCTCCTAGCGGGAGATGGTTGACAGATACGCAGTATTTT
CASSVDAPSGRWLTDTQYF